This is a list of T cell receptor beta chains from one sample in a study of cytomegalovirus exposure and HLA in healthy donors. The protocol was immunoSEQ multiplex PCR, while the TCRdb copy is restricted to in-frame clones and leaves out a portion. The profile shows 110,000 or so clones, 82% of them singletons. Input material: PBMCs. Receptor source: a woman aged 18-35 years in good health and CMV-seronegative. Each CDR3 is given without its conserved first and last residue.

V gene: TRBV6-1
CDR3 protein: ASSEVTGTEAF

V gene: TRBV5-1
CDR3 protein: ASSPGLTNYGYT

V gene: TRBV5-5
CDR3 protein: ASSLGPGPGNTIY

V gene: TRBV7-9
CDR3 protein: ASSLFGVAATGELF

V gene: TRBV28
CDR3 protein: ASSSVGTGNQPQH

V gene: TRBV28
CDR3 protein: ASSIQGQNYGYT

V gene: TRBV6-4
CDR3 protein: ASSEAGGTDTQY

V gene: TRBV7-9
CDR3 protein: ASSLGLAGGRNEQF

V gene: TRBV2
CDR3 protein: ASSENRFGVTGTNEKLF

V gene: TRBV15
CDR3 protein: ATSRDIASKPQH

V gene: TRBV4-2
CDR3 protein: ASSPDRGLQISYGYT

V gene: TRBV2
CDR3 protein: ASTGGMGTQY

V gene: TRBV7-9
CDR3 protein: ASSLGASGREQF

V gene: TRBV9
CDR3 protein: ASSVPRQGANPYNEQF

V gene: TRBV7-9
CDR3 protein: ASTPGGLGNEQF

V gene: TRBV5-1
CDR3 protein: ASSSGGRNKGETQY

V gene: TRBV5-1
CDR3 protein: ASSLALGQGLDTQY

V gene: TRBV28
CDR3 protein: ASSSPGTLNTEAF

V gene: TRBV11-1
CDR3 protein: ASSLRRRGSQETQY

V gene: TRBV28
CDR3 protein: ASSQETFSGQNEAF

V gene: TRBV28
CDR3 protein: ATGWDRGNEQY

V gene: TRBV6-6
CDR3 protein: ASSPPGQPQH

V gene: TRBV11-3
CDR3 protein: ASSFQGSKNIQY

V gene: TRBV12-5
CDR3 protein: ATGGGAFVSGELF

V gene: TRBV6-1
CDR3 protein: ASSEGRAGVRNQPQH

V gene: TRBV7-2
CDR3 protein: ASSLDGGSTDTQY

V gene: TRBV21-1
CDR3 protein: ASSKEMAGDEQF

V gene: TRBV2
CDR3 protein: ASSNGGMNTEAF

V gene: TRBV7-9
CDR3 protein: ASSLATGTEAF

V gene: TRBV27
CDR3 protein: ASSLVAGADTQY

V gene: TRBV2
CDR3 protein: ASIRDRATGELF

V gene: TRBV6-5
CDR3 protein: ASGRDRGGNQPQH

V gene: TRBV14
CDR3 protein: ASSQVRTGLDTQY

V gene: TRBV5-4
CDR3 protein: ASSRDMGNTIY

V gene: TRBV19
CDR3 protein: ASSIGTGRTEAF